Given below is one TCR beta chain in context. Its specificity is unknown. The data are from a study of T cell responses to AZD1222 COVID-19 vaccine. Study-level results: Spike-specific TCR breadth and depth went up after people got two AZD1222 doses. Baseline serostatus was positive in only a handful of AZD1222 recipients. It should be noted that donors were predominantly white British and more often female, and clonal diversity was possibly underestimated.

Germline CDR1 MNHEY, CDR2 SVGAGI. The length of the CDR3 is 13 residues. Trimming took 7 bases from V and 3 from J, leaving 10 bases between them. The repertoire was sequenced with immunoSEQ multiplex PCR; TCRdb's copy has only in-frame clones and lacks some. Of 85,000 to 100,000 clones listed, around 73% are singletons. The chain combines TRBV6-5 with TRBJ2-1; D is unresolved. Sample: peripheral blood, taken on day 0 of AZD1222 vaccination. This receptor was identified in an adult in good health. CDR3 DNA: TGTGCCAGCACGAGACAACTCTACAATGAGCAGTTCTTC. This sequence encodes CASTRQLYNEQFF.